This T cell receptor (beta chain) was identified during a study of blood T cell repertoires in COVID-19. For the study at large: Spain, Italy and the United States supplied samples that represented acute and convalescent COVID-19.

The CDR3 runs to 14 residues. Germline V lookup: CDR1 LNHDA, CDR2 SQIVND (reference sequence). Trimming removed 4 bases from V and 9 bases from J, with 16 bases in between. In its sample, this clone was seen once. In the original workflow: For nucleated cells, counts were estimated from reference gene primer amplification. Sequenced by immunoSEQ multiplex PCR; TCRdb stores in-frame clones only, minus some. The V and J calls and clone size were taken over from that table, and D and trimming were inferred from the DNA. The sample carries 250,000 to 350,000 clones, 75% to 90% recorded once. Source material: peripheral blood. This receptor was identified in a woman between 25 and 40 years old who had recovered from COVID-19. The chain carries TRBV19 and TRBJ1-5; D might be TRBD1 (6 bases). The CDR3 protein is CASSTRDTSRPQHF. CDR3 DNA: TGTGCCAGTAGTACTCGGGACACCTCCCGGCCCCAGCATTTT.